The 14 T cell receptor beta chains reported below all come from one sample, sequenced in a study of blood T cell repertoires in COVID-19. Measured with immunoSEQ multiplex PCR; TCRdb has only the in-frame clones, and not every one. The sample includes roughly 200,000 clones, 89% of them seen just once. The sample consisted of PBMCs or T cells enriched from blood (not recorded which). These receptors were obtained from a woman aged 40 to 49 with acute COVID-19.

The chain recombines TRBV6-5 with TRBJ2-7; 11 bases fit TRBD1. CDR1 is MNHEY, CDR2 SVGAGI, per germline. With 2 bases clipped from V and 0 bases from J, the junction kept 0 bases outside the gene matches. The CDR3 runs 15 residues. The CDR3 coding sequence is TGTGCCAGCAGTTACGGACAGGGGGCCTCCTACGAGCAGTACTTC. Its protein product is CASSYGQGASYEQYF.

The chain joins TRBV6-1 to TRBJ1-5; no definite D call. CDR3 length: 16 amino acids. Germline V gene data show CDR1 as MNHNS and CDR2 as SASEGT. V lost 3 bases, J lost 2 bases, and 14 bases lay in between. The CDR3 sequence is CASSDGVAAGNQPQHF. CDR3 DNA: TGTGCCAGCAGTGATGGAGTAGCGGCTGGCAATCAGCCCCAGCATTTT.

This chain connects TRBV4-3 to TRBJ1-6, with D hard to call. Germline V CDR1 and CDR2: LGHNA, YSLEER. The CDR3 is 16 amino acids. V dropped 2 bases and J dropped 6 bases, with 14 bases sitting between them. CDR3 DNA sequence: TGCGCCAGCAGCCAACAAGCTGAGAATACTAATTCACCCCTCCACTTT. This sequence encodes CASSQQAENTNSPLHF.

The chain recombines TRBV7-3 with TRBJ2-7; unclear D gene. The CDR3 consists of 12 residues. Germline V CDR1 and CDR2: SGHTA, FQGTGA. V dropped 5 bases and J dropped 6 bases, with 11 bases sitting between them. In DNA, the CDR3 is TGTGCCAGCAGCCGCAGAGGCGGCGAGCAGTACTTC. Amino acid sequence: CASSRRGGEQYF.

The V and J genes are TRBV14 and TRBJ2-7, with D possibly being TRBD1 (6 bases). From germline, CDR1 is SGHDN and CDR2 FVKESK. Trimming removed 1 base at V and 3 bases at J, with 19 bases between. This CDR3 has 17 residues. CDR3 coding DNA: TGTGCCAGCAGCCAAGCTGGCAGGGGCCTTAATGACTACGAGCAGTACTTC. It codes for CASSQAGRGLNDYEQYF.

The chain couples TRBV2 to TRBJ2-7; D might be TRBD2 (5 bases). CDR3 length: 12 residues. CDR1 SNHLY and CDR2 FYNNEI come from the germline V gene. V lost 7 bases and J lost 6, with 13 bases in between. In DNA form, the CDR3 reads TGTGCCAGCATTTCGGGGATGGGCGAGCAGTACTTC. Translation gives CASISGMGEQYF.

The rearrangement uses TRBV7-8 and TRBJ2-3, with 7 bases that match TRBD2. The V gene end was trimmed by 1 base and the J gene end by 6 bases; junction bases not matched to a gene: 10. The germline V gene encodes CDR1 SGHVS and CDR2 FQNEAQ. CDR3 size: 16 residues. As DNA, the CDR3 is TGTGCCAGCAGCTTAGACACCGGGAGGATGCTCGATACGCAGTATTTT. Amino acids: CASSLDTGRMLDTQYF. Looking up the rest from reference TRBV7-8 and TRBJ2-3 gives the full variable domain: GAGVSQSPRYKVAKRGQDVALRCDPISGHVSLFWYQQALGQGPEFLTYFQNEAQLDKSGLPSDRFFAERPEGSVSTLKIQRTQQEDSAVYLCASSLDTGRMLDTQYFGPGTRLTVL.

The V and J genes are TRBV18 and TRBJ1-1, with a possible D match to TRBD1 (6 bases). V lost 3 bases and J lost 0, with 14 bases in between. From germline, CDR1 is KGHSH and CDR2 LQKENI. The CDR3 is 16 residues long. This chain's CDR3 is CASSPQLGGLNTEAFF. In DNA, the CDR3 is TGTGCCAGCTCACCCCAGTTGGGGGGGCTGAACACTGAAGCTTTCTTT.

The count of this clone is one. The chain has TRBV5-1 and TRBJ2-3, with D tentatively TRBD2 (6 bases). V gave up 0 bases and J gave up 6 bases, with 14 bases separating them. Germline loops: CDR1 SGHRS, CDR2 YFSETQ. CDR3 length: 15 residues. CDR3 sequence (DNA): TGCGCCAGCAGCTTGGGCGGGATCGGGACGGATACGCAGTATTTT. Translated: CASSLGGIGTDTQYF.

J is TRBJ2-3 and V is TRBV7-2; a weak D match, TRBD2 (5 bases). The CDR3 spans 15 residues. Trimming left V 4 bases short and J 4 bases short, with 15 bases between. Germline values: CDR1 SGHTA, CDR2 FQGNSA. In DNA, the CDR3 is TGTGCCAGCAGCTCTAGGGAGTTAGCAGCAGATACGCAGTATTTT. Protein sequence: CASSSRELAADTQYF.

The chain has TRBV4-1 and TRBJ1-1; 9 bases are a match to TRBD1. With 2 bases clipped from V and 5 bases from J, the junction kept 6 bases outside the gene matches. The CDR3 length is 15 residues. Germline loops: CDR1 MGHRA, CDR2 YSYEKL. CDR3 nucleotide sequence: TGCGCCAGCAGCCAACCGGGACAGGGTATAACTGAAGCTTTCTTT. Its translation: CASSQPGQGITEAFF.

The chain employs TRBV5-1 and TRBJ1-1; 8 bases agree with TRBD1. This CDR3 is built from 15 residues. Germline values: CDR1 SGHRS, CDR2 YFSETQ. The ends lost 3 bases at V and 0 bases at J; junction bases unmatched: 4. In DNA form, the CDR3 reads TGCGCCAGCAGCTGGACAGGGAACATGAACACTGAAGCTTTCTTT. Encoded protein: CASSWTGNMNTEAFF. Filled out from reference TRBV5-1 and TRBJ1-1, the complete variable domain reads KAGVTQTPRYLIKTRGQQVTLSCSPISGHRSVSWYQQTPGQGLQFLFEYFSETQRNKGNFPGRFSGRQFSNSRSEMNVSTLELGDSALYLCASSWTGNMNTEAFFGQGTRLTVV.

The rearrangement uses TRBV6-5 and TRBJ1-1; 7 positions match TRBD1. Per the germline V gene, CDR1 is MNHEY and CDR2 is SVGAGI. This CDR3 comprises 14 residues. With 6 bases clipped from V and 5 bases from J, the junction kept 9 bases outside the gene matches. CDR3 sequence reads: CASRGDRRTTEAFF. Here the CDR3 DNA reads TGTGCCAGCAGGGGGGACAGACGAACGACTGAAGCTTTCTTT.

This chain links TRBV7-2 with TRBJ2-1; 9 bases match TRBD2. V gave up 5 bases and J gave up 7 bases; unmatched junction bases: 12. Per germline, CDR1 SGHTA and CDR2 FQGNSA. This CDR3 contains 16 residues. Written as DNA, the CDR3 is TGTGCCAGCAGCCCGGGGGGGGGACTAGCACGGAATGAGCAGTTCTTC. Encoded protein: CASSPGGGLARNEQFF.